The 27 T cell receptor beta chains given below trace back to one sample, sequenced in a study of neurological immune-mediated disorders. TCRdb recomputed calls from the 5' RACE reads with MiXCR, one row per CDR3 protein. The table records roughly 100,000 distinct CDR3 sequences, 10% to 14% of them present only once. Described time point: longitudinal time-point 3. Specimen: PBMCs. These receptors all come from a female donor with HTLV-1-associated myelopathy (HAM/TSP).

This clonotype has more than one count but fewer than ten. The chain is built from TRBV5-1 and TRBJ2-4, with D maybe TRBD1 (6 bases). TRBJ2-5 explains the end of the DNA better; the J call may be wrong. Germline CDR1 and CDR2: SGHRS and YFSETQ. This CDR3 spans 13 amino acids. The CDR3 spells CASSLEATGTQYF. The CDR3 bases are TGCGCCAGCAGCTTGGAGGCGACAGGGACCCAGTACTTC.

Regarding this clonotype: A much larger clone sits a single nucleotide away, making a read error possible. The chain has TRBV20-1 and TRBJ2-1; D is unclear. V lost 5 bases and J 5 bases, leaving 13 bases between the germline ends. Germline-derived CDR1 and CDR2 are DFQATT and SNEGSKA (reference sequence). This CDR3 has 13 residues. The CDR3 sequence is CSAEKYRNNEQFF. The CDR3 DNA sequence: TGCAGTGCTGAAAAGTACAGAAACAATGAGCAGTTCTTC.

The table lists this clonotype with many counts. The chain employs TRBV5-1 and TRBJ2-1, with D perhaps matching TRBD1 (6 bases). The CDR3 has 14 residues. Trimming shortened V by 1 base and J by 3 bases, and 8 bases separated the two germline ends. CDR1 SGHRS and CDR2 YFSETQ come from the germline V gene. This CDR3 is CASSLQGNYNEQFF. CDR3 DNA sequence: TGCGCCAGCAGCTTGCAGGGGAACTACAATGAGCAGTTCTTC. Together with reference TRBV5-1 and TRBJ2-1, the CDR3 gives the full variable domain: KAGVTQTPRYLIKTRGQQVTLSCSPISGHRSVSWYQQTPGQGLQFLFEYFSETQRNKGNFPGRFSGRQFSNSRSEMNVSTLELGDSALYLCASSLQGNYNEQFFGPGTRLTVL.

In this sample, this clonotype turned up many times. This chain joins TRBV7-2 and TRBJ2-6, with D hard to call. This CDR3 contains 14 residues. In germline, CDR1 is SGHTA, CDR2 FQGNSA. The V end lost 2 bases, the J end lost 3 bases, and 5 bases lay between the germline ends. CDR3 sequence: CASSLMGGANVLTF. The CDR3 nucleotides are TGTGCCAGCAGCTTAATGGGTGGGGCCAACGTCCTGACTTTC.

This clonotype was counted many times. The chain joins TRBV5-5 to TRBJ1-3; D not resolved. Germline CDR1 SGHKS, CDR2 YYEKEE (reference sequence). This CDR3 has 12 residues. V was cut by 1 base and J by 2 bases, with 1 base left in between. The CDR3 loop reads CASSLTGNTIYF. The CDR3, as DNA: TGTGCCAGCAGCTTGACTGGAAACACCATATATTTT.

Notes on this clonotype: A much more abundant neighbour one base away suggests this may be a read error. The chain carries TRBV20-1 and TRBJ2-1, with 11 bases identical to TRBD2. Germline V CDR1 and CDR2: DFQATT, SNEGSKA (reference sequence). The CDR3 has 13 amino acids. The CDR3 DNA reads as TGCATTGCAAGTAGCGGGGGGGCCCGAGAGCAGTTCTTC. This gives the protein CIASSGGAREQFF.

Many counts were recorded for this clonotype. This chain connects TRBV12-3 or TRBV12-4 to TRBJ2-1, with TRBD2 matching over 8 bases. The J segment lost 1 base and the V segment lost 5 bases, leaving 7 bases of the junction unmatched. The CDR3 contains 16 residues. The CDR3 spells CASSLWRGESYNEQFF. CDR3 nucleotide sequence: TGTGCCAGCAGTCTCTGGCGGGGGGAATCCTACAATGAGCAGTTCTTC.

Ten or more counts support this clonotype. V usage is TRBV28 and J usage is TRBJ2-7, with 8 bases that match TRBD2. This CDR3 region has 14 residues. Germline CDR1 is MDHEN and CDR2 is SYDVKM. V shed 6 bases, J shed 4 bases, and the junction held 8 bases outside the gene matches. The CDR3 DNA sequence: TGTGCCAGCAGCCGCGGGGGGCCGTGGTACGAGCAGTACTTC. This encodes CASSRGGPWYEQYF.

Concerning this clonotype: Given a much more abundant clone one base away, this may be a read error. The chain has TRBV15 and TRBJ1-4; 7 nucleotides line up with TRBD1. The trim removed 0 bases at V and 6 bases at J, leaving 7 bases unmatched. Germline CDR1 and CDR2: LNHNV and YYDKDF (reference sequence). CDR3 length equals 16 residues. The CDR3 DNA reads TGTGCCACCAGCAGAGATGTAAGGGGGCATCATGAAAAACTGTTTTTT. Translating it yields CATSRDVRGHHEKLFF.

This clonotype was picked up many times. The chain employs TRBV5-1 and TRBJ1-4; 8 bases align to TRBD1. There are 17 residues in the CDR3. The germline V gene has CDR1 SGHRS and CDR2 YFSETQ. With 4 bases clipped from V and 3 bases from J, the junction kept 11 bases outside the gene matches. For the CDR3, the DNA is TGCGCCAGCAGCCCCGGACAGGGCAGGCGGGCTAATGAAAAACTGTTTTTT. It is translated as CASSPGQGRRANEKLFF.

This clonotype was detected only a few times. The chain is built from TRBV5-1 and TRBJ2-7; 8 bases are a match to TRBD2. V lost 0 bases and J lost 5; bases outside the gene matches: 4. The CDR3 runs 14 residues. Germline CDR1 and CDR2: SGHRS and YFSETQ. CDR3 residues: CASSLAGTRDEQYF. The CDR3 DNA follows: TGCGCCAGCAGCTTGGCCGGGACTAGAGACGAGCAGTACTTC.

On this clonotype itself: Possible read error: a much larger clone is one base away. J is TRBJ2-3 and V is TRBV5-1; the match to TRBD1 covers 11 bases. Germline V lookup: CDR1 SGHRS, CDR2 YFSETQ. The CDR3 has 16 amino acids. J lost 2 bases, V lost 1 base, and 3 bases had no gene match. In DNA, the CDR3 is TGCGCCAGCAGCTTGTGGACAGGGGGCCACACAGATACGCAGTATTTT. Protein sequence: CASSLWTGGHTDTQYF.

Note on this clonotype: Given a much more abundant clone one base away, this may be a read error. The chain joins TRBV5-1 to TRBJ1-2; 8 bases line up with TRBD1. This CDR3 region has 14 residues. The germline CDR1 and CDR2 sequences are SGHRS and YFSETQ. The DNA for the CDR3 is TGCGCCAGCAGCTCGGCGACAGGGGAGTATGGCCACACCTTC. It encodes CASSSATGEYGHTF.

This clonotype showed up many times. This chain links TRBV11-1 with TRBJ1-1, with TRBD1 identical over 7 bases. Trimming at V came to 4 bases and at J to 0 bases, leaving 2 bases not matched to a gene. The CDR3 loop spans 14 amino acids. From germline, CDR1 is SGHAT and CDR2 FQDESV (reference sequence). The CDR3 reads CASSSTGMNTEAFF. As DNA, the CDR3 is TGTGCCAGCAGCTCGACAGGGATGAACACTGAAGCTTTCTTT.

This clonotype was seen at least ten times. The gene calls are TRBV11-2 and TRBJ1-5; D not certain. The CDR3 has 14 amino acids. Germline V gene sequence: CDR1 SGHAT, CDR2 FQNNGV. V lost 1 base and J 3 bases, leaving 7 bases between the germline ends. CDR3 DNA: TGTGCCAGCAGCTTAGGACGGGACAATCAGCCCCAGCATTTT. Protein sequence: CASSLGRDNQPQHF.

The table lists this clonotype with many counts. The chain combines TRBV29-1 with TRBJ2-3, with D possibly matching TRBD2 (5 bases). V dropped 6 bases and J dropped 1 base, with 14 bases sitting between them. Germline V gene data show CDR1 as SQVTM and CDR2 as ANQGSEA. This CDR3 region has 14 residues. The CDR3 protein is CSVESLRGTDTQYF. CDR3 nucleotide sequence: TGCAGCGTAGAGTCCCTGAGGGGCACAGATACGCAGTATTTT.

This clonotype occurred many times. The V call is TRBV2, the J call TRBJ2-1; either TRBD1 or TRBD2 may supply D (6 bases each). Germline values: CDR1 SNHLY, CDR2 FYNNEI. The length of the CDR3 is 13 residues. The V and J ends lost 2 bases and 10 bases respectively, with 12 bases between them. CDR3 DNA sequence: TGTGCCAGCAGTGAAAAAGGGGGGTTAGAGCAGTTCTTC. Residues: CASSEKGGLEQFF.

This clonotype was found a few times. The V gene is TRBV20-1, the J gene TRBJ2-7, with TRBD2 matching over 12 bases. CDR3 length: 14 amino acids. Germline V gene data show CDR1 as DFQATT and CDR2 as SNEGSKA (reference sequence). The V and J ends lost 1 base and 5 bases, in that order; junction bases with no gene match: 3. The CDR3 sequence: CSARATSGGDEQYF. The CDR3 DNA is TGCAGTGCTAGAGCGACTAGCGGGGGCGACGAGCAGTACTTC.

DNA for the CDR3: TGTGCCAGCAGCTGGGGGGTGGACGAGCAGTACTTC. Its translation: CASSWGVDEQYF. The V and J genes are TRBV7-9 and TRBJ2-7, with D tentatively TRBD2 (6 bases). This CDR3 comprises 12 residues. V was shortened by 4 bases and J by 5 bases, with 9 bases between the two germline ends. Germline-derived CDR1 and CDR2 are SEHNR and FQNEAQ (reference sequence).

This clonotype was seen ten or more times. The V call is TRBV27, the J call TRBJ2-7, with D perhaps matching TRBD2 (5 bases). Germline assignment: CDR1 MNHEY and CDR2 SMNVEV (reference sequence). V lost 2 bases, J lost 0 bases, and 11 bases lay in between. The CDR3 contains 15 residues. CDR3 bases: TGTGCCAGCAGTTTAGAGGGTTCGACCTCCTACGAGCAGTACTTC. Protein sequence: CASSLEGSTSYEQYF.

This clonotype was counted only a few times. V and J are TRBV5-1 and TRBJ2-3; 14 bases fit TRBD2. There are 17 residues in the CDR3. V lost 3 bases to trimming and J lost 2 bases; unmatched junction nucleotides: 5. Germline loops: CDR1 SGHRS, CDR2 YFSETQ. CDR3 in amino acids: CASSWGLAGDFTDTQYF. Written as DNA, the CDR3 is TGCGCCAGCAGCTGGGGACTAGCGGGGGATTTCACAGATACGCAGTATTTT.

This clonotype was seen at least ten times. This chain links TRBV11-3 with TRBJ2-1; tentatively, D is TRBD2 (7 bases). This CDR3 region has 15 residues. CDR1 and CDR2 (germline): SGHNT, YENEEA. V was cut by 5 bases and J by 9 bases, with 20 bases left in between. DNA for the CDR3: TGTGCCAGCAGCCCTATGGGGGGGGCCAGGGGTGAGCAGTTCTTC. It encodes CASSPMGGARGEQFF.

This clonotype was observed many times. The chain carries TRBV24-1 and TRBJ2-2; 8 bases are a match to TRBD1. The germline V gene encodes CDR1 KGHDR and CDR2 SFDVKD. The CDR3 has 17 residues. The V and J ends lost 5 bases and 1 base, in that order; junction bases with no gene match: 8. The CDR3 spells CATSAPSGQGNTGELFF. In DNA, the CDR3 is TGTGCCACCAGTGCTCCATCCGGACAGGGGAACACCGGGGAGCTGTTTTTT.

Many counts were recorded for this clonotype. V is TRBV5-1 and J is TRBJ2-7; TRBD1 matches at 11 bases. Germline V gene lookup returns CDR1 SGHRS and CDR2 YFSETQ. Trimming cost V 6 bases and J 1 base; bases outside gene matches: 3. This CDR3 spans 14 amino acids. The CDR3 coding sequence is TGCGCCAGCACTGGACAGGGGGCATCCTACGAGCAGTACTTC. This sequence encodes CASTGQGASYEQYF.

A remark on this clonotype: Sequence at one end of the junction differs from germline and may be a read error. The genes are TRBV28 and TRBJ2-5, with D possibly called TRBD1 or TRBD2 (5 bases each). The CDR3 is made up of 14 amino acids. Germline assignment: CDR1 MDHEN and CDR2 SYDVKM. DNA for the CDR3: TGTGTCAGCAGGCCCGGGACGACGAAAGAGACCCAGTACTTC. Translating it yields CVSRPGTTKETQYF. Variable domain in full (rest from reference TRBV28 and TRBJ2-5): DVKVTQSSRYLVKRTGEKVFLECVQDMDHENMFWYRQDPGLGLRLIYFSYDVKMKEKGDIPEGYSVSREKKERFSLILESASTNQTSMYLCVSRPGTTKETQYFGPGTRLLVL.

This clonotype has at least ten counts. The chain couples TRBV6-6 to TRBJ2-7; 7 nucleotides agree with TRBD1. CDR1 is MNHNY, CDR2 SVGAGI, per germline (reference sequence). V shed 11 bases and J 3 bases; nucleotides not matched to a gene: 10. The CDR3 is made up of 13 amino acids. CDR3 nucleotide sequence: TGTGCCGTACGGCTCCGGACAGGCTACGAGCAGTACTTC. Its translation: CAVRLRTGYEQYF.

The sample holds a few counts of this clonotype. The rearrangement joins TRBV7-8 to TRBJ2-2; a weak D match, TRBD1 (7 bases). The CDR3 spans 20 residues. Germline V gene data show CDR1 as SGHVS and CDR2 as FQNEAQ. Trimming left V 5 bases short and J 3 bases short, with 28 bases between. The chain's CDR3 is CASSGTGGTARMVDTGELFF. CDR3 DNA: TGTGCCAGCAGCGGAACCGGCGGGACAGCGAGGATGGTGGACACCGGGGAGCTGTTTTTT.